Below, 20 T cell receptor beta chains from the same sample are listed, as sequenced in a study of T cells in narcolepsy. TCRdb's table, derived via immunoSEQ multiplex PCR, lists solely in-frame clones and lacks some. The sample gives under 35,000 clones, around 80% of which show up once; more than 1% is in the top ten. The material sequenced was memory (CD45RA-) CD4+ T cells from blood. The source is a human donor in good health.

The chain uses TRBV11-2 and TRBJ2-3, with D maybe TRBD2 (6 bases). This CDR3 contains 13 residues. Between the trimmed V and J ends, which lost 5 bases and 6 bases, there was a span of 12 bases. The germline CDR1 and CDR2 sequences are SGHAT and FQNNGV. CDR3 DNA sequence: TGTGCCAGCAGCCTGGAGGGTTGGGATACGCAGTATTTT. This gives the protein CASSLEGWDTQYF.

The chain carries TRBV5-4 and TRBJ2-7; weak D call: TRBD2 (5 bases). Germline CDR1 SGHNT, CDR2 YYREEE (reference sequence). Trimming stripped 4 bases from V and 1 base from J, with 9 bases between. The CDR3 runs 13 residues. CDR3 sequence (DNA): TGTGCCAGCAGCGCGGGCCGATCCTACGAGCAGTACTTC. This sequence encodes CASSAGRSYEQYF.

The CDR3 DNA reads as TGCGCCAGCAGCCTCGTTGCGGGAGGGTACGAGCAGTACTTC. This translates into CASSLVAGGYEQYF. This chain links TRBV5-1 with TRBJ2-7; 9 positions match TRBD2. With V trimmed by 4 bases and J by 4 bases, 6 bases remained unmatched. Germline assignment: CDR1 SGHRS and CDR2 YFSETQ. CDR3 length equals 14 residues. Based on the CDR3 plus reference TRBV5-1 and TRBJ2-7, the full variable domain is KAGVTQTPRYLIKTRGQQVTLSCSPISGHRSVSWYQQTPGQGLQFLFEYFSETQRNKGNFPGRFSGRQFSNSRSEMNVSTLELGDSALYLCASSLVAGGYEQYFGPGTRLTVT.

This sequence joins TRBV18 and TRBJ2-2; D gene ambiguous. V lost 2 bases and J 7 bases, leaving 17 bases between the germline ends. Germline CDR1 KGHSH, CDR2 LQKENI. This CDR3 has 16 residues. CDR3 nucleotide sequence: TGTGCCAGCTCACCATCGGCCAGTCGTATTGTCGGGGAGCTGTTTTTT. Translation gives CASSPSASRIVGELFF. The full variable domain, completed using reference TRBV18 and TRBJ2-2, is NAGVMQNPRHLVRRRGQEARLRCSPMKGHSHVYWYRQLPEEGLKFMVYLQKENIIDESGMPKERFSAEFPKEGPSILRIQQVVRGDSAAYFCASSPSASRIVGELFFGEGSRLTVL.

As DNA, the CDR3 is TGCGCCAGCAGTATCGGCCCGAGCTCTGGAAACACCATATATTTT. Its translation: CASSIGPSSGNTIYF. The V and J genes are TRBV5-1 and TRBJ1-3, with D hard to call. CDR3 size: 15 residues. Trimming removed 5 bases at V and 0 bases at J, with 12 bases between. Germline V CDR1 and CDR2: SGHRS, YFSETQ. The full variable domain, rest sourced from reference TRBV5-1 and TRBJ1-3, is KAGVTQTPRYLIKTRGQQVTLSCSPISGHRSVSWYQQTPGQGLQFLFEYFSETQRNKGNFPGRFSGRQFSNSRSEMNVSTLELGDSALYLCASSIGPSSGNTIYFGEGSWLTVV.

V gene TRBV27 combines with J gene TRBJ1-1; D possibly corresponds to TRBD1 (5 bases). V was cut by 5 bases and J by 0 bases, with 7 bases left in between. This CDR3 region has 13 residues. Germline V gives CDR1 MNHEY, CDR2 SMNVEV (reference sequence). CDR3 sequence reads: CASSMTVNTEAFF. In DNA form, the CDR3 reads TGTGCCAGCAGTATGACAGTGAACACTGAAGCTTTCTTT.

As regards this clone: The junction does not match germline at one end; this may be a read error. This rearrangement joins TRBV28 to TRBJ2-7; D unclear. CDR3 length: 15 amino acids. CDR1 is MDHEN, CDR2 SYDVKM, per germline. CDR3 nucleotide sequence: TGTGCCGGCAGTTTATGGTCCAGTCGGAATTCCGAGCAGTACTTC. As protein: CAGSLWSSRNSEQYF.

The rearrangement joins TRBV6-6 to TRBJ2-5; 7 nucleotides match TRBD2. The V and J ends lost 7 bases and 7 bases, in that order; junction bases with no gene match: 18. Per germline, CDR1 MNHNY and CDR2 SVGAGI (reference sequence). The CDR3 has 16 residues. CDR3 residues: CASTKGGAGALGTQYF. The CDR3 DNA follows: TGTGCCAGCACGAAAGGAGGGGCGGGAGCGTTAGGGACCCAGTACTTC.

V is TRBV5-3 and J is TRBJ1-1; D is unresolved. TRBV5-3 is designated an ORF whose function remains uncertain. V was trimmed by 1 base and J by 1 base, leaving 17 bases between them. The CDR3 contains 17 residues. CDR3 sequence (DNA): TGTGCCAGAAGCTTGAAGGAGGGTGAGAGACGGAACACTGAAGCTTTCTTT. As protein: CARSLKEGERRNTEAFF.

This clone was counted a few times. The CDR3 here is CASSLAFTGTSYEQYF. The CDR3 nucleotides read TGTGCCAGCAGCTTGGCCTTTACGGGGACCTCCTACGAGCAGTACTTC. This chain joins TRBV5-6 and TRBJ2-7; either TRBD1 or TRBD2 may supply D (5 bases each). This CDR3 contains 16 residues. V was cut by 0 bases and J by 0 bases, with 13 bases left in between. Germline-derived CDR1 and CDR2 are SGHDT and YYEEEE.

The chain combines TRBV6-5 with TRBJ1-2, with TRBD1 matching 7 bases. Germline assignment: CDR1 MNHEY and CDR2 SVGAGI. The CDR3 loop spans 14 amino acids. The J segment lost 7 bases and the V segment lost 7 bases, leaving 12 bases of the junction unmatched. In DNA, the CDR3 is TGTGCCAGCACCCAAAGCTTACAGGGGTCTGGCTACACCTTC. Protein product: CASTQSLQGSGYTF.

The chain employs TRBV2 and TRBJ2-7; D not certain. CDR1 and CDR2 from the germline V gene are SNHLY and FYNNEI. The CDR3 has 12 amino acids. Trimming took 0 bases from V and 7 from J, leaving 7 bases between them. Written as DNA, the CDR3 is TGTGCCAGCAGTGAAGCGCAGTGGGAGCAGTACTTC. Translating it yields CASSEAQWEQYF. The full variable domain, in which reference TRBV2 and TRBJ2-7 provide the parts outside the CDR3, is EPEVTQTPSHQVTQMGQEVILRCVPISNHLYFYWYRQILGQKVEFLVSFYNNEISEKSEIFDDQFSVERPDGSNFTLKIRSTKLEDSAMYFCASSEAQWEQYFGPGTRLTVT.

The chain links TRBV5-1 to TRBJ1-1; a possible D gene is TRBD1 (5 bases). CDR1 is SGHRS and CDR2 is YFSETQ in the germline V gene. Trimming stripped 4 bases from V and 2 bases from J, with 18 bases between. This CDR3 has 16 residues. CDR3 coding DNA: TGCGCCAGCAGCCCCGGTTGGGGCGGGCCCAACACTGAAGCTTTCTTT. Its protein product is CASSPGWGGPNTEAFF. The full variable domain, with the rest looked up from reference TRBV5-1 and TRBJ1-1, is KAGVTQTPRYLIKTRGQQVTLSCSPISGHRSVSWYQQTPGQGLQFLFEYFSETQRNKGNFPGRFSGRQFSNSRSEMNVSTLELGDSALYLCASSPGWGGPNTEAFFGQGTRLTVV.

The chain employs TRBV27 and TRBJ2-4; weak D call: TRBD1 (5 bases). Trimming shortened V by 1 base and J by 4 bases, and 11 bases separated the two germline ends. The CDR3 runs to 15 residues. Germline loops: CDR1 MNHEY, CDR2 SMNVEV (reference sequence). CDR3 sequence (DNA): TGTGCCAGCAGTTTATTAGAAGCAGGGAAAAACATTCAGTACTTC. It specifies CASSLLEAGKNIQYF.

This clone was detected a few times. The chain has TRBV9 and TRBJ1-6; the D gene is possibly TRBD1 (5 bases). The germline V gene encodes CDR1 SGDLS and CDR2 YYNGEE. The CDR3 has 15 amino acids. V shed 4 bases and J shed 11 bases, with 19 bases lying between them. This CDR3 reads CASSSDGAPAAPLHF. The DNA for the CDR3 is TGTGCCAGCAGCTCAGACGGGGCCCCGGCAGCACCCCTCCACTTT.

The CDR3 protein is CATTRDRGGVGELFF. DNA of the CDR3: TGTGCTACTACCCGGGACAGGGGTGGAGTCGGGGAGCTGTTTTTT. J is TRBJ2-2 and V is TRBV5-6, with 10 bases that match TRBD1. Per the germline V gene, CDR1 is SGHDT and CDR2 is YYEEEE. The CDR3 loop spans 15 amino acids.

The V gene is TRBV7-3, the J gene TRBJ1-2; 9 bases align to TRBD1. The CDR3 loop spans 15 amino acids. Trimming at V came to 5 bases and at J to 3 bases, leaving 7 bases not matched to a gene. Germline-derived CDR1 and CDR2 are SGHTA and FQGTGA. CDR3 in amino acids: CASSPGQGLDYGYTF. CDR3 nucleotides: TGTGCCAGCAGCCCAGGACAGGGGCTCGACTATGGCTACACCTTC.

Regarding this clone: Additional DNA sequences in this sample encode the identical CDR3. The V and J genes are TRBV9 and TRBJ1-1, with D possibly being TRBD1 (5 bases). The CDR3 contains 13 residues. The V gene lost 4 bases and the J gene lost 3 bases, with 10 bases spanning the gap. Germline CDR1 is SGDLS and CDR2 is YYNGEE. The CDR3 DNA follows: TGTGCCAGCAGCACAGGACAACACACTGAAGCTTTCTTT. This encodes CASSTGQHTEAFF.

The chain couples TRBV19 to TRBJ2-1; D not certain. The germline V and J ends were trimmed by 6 bases and 10 bases, with 4 bases remaining between them. This CDR3 has 9 residues. Germline V gives CDR1 LNHDA, CDR2 SQIVND (reference sequence). The CDR3 DNA reads TGTGCCAGTAGCAGGGAGCAGTTCTTC. Amino acids: CASSREQFF.

DNA of the CDR3: TGTGCCAGCAGCTCGGCGCCATCCGTTGAGCAGTTCTTC. This gives the protein CASSSAPSVEQFF. V usage is TRBV7-7 and J usage is TRBJ2-1, with D hard to call. The CDR3 loop spans 13 amino acids. From germline, CDR1 is SSHAT and CDR2 FNYEAQ (reference sequence). With 4 bases removed from V and 9 bases from J, the gap between germline ends came to 13 bases.